The sequence of this TCR beta chain was determined in a study of shared clonotypes between healthy human individuals (dated by TCRdb to about 2020). Some background on the complete study: The cohort included three men and a couple of women between 18 and 49 years of age. Per donor, three plates each were used for CD4 naive and CD4 memory, two for CD8 naive, and one for CD8 memory. To estimate repertoire size and how much clonotype sharing occurs between individuals, the study deeply sequenced the blood TCR repertoires of five or six healthy adults. Libraries were prepared and TCR repertoires were sequenced by different laboratories using diverse techniques, in order to increase sequencing depth and limit assay-specific biases. Between about 0.9 and 8.9 billion PBMCs per donor were obtained by leukapheresis. What the research found in general, with its limitations: Sampling was limited to blood, and TCR repertoires in tissue likely differ from TCR repertoires in blood. Even with the large sequencing depth, rarefaction of the sorted-subset datasets indicated that sequencing was incomplete. Higher generation probabilities were observed for clonotypes shared by all four sorted-subset donors than for non-shared clonotypes. Based on pairwise subsampling, the degree of clonotype sharing among donors was expected to be affected by sequencing depth. Estimated clonotype richness was generally larger for naive than for memory subsets. Because the study included only a small number of donors, the genetic and exposure-history diversity represented was limited. Across a handful of donors, 5% to 6% of naive CD4, roughly 3.4% of naive CD8, roughly 2.3% of memory CD4, and approximately 0.4% of memory CD8 clonotypes were shared.

In regard to this clone: Its antigen specificity is not known. Per-base qualities were not stored, and no clone one base away is much larger.

Donors were healthy HIV-negative adults with no recently reported acute infections or vaccinations. Every donor was a Caucasian adult living in Nashville, Tennessee, USA. CD4+ T cells were enriched by magnetic negative selection, after which naive cells were positively selected on CD45RA and the negative fraction was taken as the memory subset. Blood was collected by leukapheresis, and PBMCs were isolated by Ficoll-Histopaque density gradient centrifugation and then cryopreserved in liquid nitrogen vapor phase. Purity and quantity of every magnetically sorted T cell population were checked by analytical flow cytometry. From each sorted fraction, genomic DNA was isolated and quantified by UV absorbance on a Nanodrop 2000c. TCR CDR3 regions were amplified from genomic DNA by multiplex PCR using the deep immunoSEQ assay. Extracted genomic DNA from each cell subset was spread evenly across all wells of several immunoSEQ 96-well plates, with each plate serving as a replicate. For sorted subsets, each replicate PCR was loaded with around 220 ng genomic DNA, equivalent to 30,000 or so T cell genomes. The purified libraries were quantified using a Qubit 3.0 fluorometer, sized with a Bioanalyzer 2100, and then quantified again using the KAPA Library Quantification kit. A separate single-read 150-cycle Illumina NextSeq 550 flow cell was used to sequence each immunoSEQ 96-well plate. The original pipeline was this. Because the immunoSEQ output held only junctional sequences and lacked quality scores, the filtering could not match the filtering applied to full-length reads. Sequences were annotated with PyIR, a Python wrapper for IgBLAST v1.9, and V/J genes and CDR3 were assigned using IMGT germline references. Any read was removed if the V/J assignment was weak (E-value above 1e-6), the CDR3 was missing, or the read contained stop codons, out-of-frame junctions, or ambiguous translated residues. V3J clonotypes were defined as sequences sharing the same inferred V gene, J gene, and CDR3 amino acid sequence. The percentage overlap between two repertoires was calculated by dividing the number of shared unique clonotypes by the size of the smaller repertoire. Richness of each repertoire was evaluated using RTK rarefaction, the Chao1 estimator, and Recon v2.1 estimates of unobserved clonotypes. OLGA was used to compute generation probabilities for all TCRbeta clonotypes that the gDNA method yielded from four donors. This immuneACCESS table, as held by TCRdb, lists in-frame sequences with V and J called but not all clones. Of the missing ones, under half trace to an unresolved V gene in checked studies; the others have no known cause. The V and J calls and the clone size are those of that table, but D and trimming were determined from the DNA. The sample table contains over a million clones; only one count was recorded for around 97% of them. The top ten clonotypes cover approximately 1.2% of the sample.

This TCR came from a young man in good health. The sample was naive CD4+ T cells sorted from blood. According to the study, the label for this sample's cell subset or site signals: CD45RA+ positively selected.

The bases are TGTGCCAGCAGTCAGGGGGCAAATTATGGCTACACCTTC. Translated, it gives CASSQGANYGYTF. The sequence joins TRBV25-1 to TRBJ1-2, with 8 middle bases fitting TRBD1. The CDR1 and CDR2 encoded by the germline V gene are MGHDK and SYGVNS. The CDR3 sequence holds 13 residues, the cysteine and phenylalanine included. The kept DNA is CDR3 alone, 39 bases in frame from the first base. The V end gives up 5 bases and the J end 5 bases, leaving 4 bases in the junction not matched to a gene.